The T cell receptor (beta chain) under discussion was sequenced for a study of blood T cell repertoires in COVID-19. Study summary: Some COVID-19 samples were acute and others convalescent; all came from the United States, Italy and Spain. PBMCs, B-cell-depleted T cells, or T cells were the source of the cDNA or gDNA that made up the material.

There are 15 residues in the CDR3. CDR1 SGHRS and CDR2 YFSETQ come from the germline V gene. Trimming cost V 4 bases and J 6 bases; bases outside gene matches: 9. Per the study methods: Reference gene primer amplification yielded estimated nucleated cell counts. Method: immunoSEQ multiplex PCR; TCRdb's copy keeps in-frame clones and lacks some. From that table come the V and J calls and clone size; the DNA was used to work out D and trimming. The data show about 140,000 clones, about 76% seen once. Sequencing used peripheral blood. The TCR sequence derives from a human donor in a cohort sampled during active COVID-19. This chain uses TRBV5-1 with TRBJ2-3, with 9 bases matching TRBD2. CDR3 in DNA: TGCGCCAGCAGCCTGGGGACTAGCTTTGGGGATACGCAGTATTTT. The encoded protein is CASSLGTSFGDTQYF.